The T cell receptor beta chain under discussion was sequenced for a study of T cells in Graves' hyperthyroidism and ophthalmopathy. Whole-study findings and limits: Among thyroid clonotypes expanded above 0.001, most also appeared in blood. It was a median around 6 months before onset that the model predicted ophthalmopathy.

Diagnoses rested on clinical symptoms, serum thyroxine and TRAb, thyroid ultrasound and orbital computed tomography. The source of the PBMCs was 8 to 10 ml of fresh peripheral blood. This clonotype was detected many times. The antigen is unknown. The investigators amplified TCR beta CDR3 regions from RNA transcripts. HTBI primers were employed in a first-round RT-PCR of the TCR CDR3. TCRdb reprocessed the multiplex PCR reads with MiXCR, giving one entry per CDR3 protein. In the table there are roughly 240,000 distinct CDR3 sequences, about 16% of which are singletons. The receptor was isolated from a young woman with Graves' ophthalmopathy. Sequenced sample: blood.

The CDR3 DNA reads TGTGCCAGCTCAACAGGGGACCCGGGAGGGTACAATGAGCAGTTCTTC. It translates to CASSTGDPGGYNEQFF. This chain joins TRBV18 and TRBJ2-1; possible D gene TRBD2, 8 bases. The CDR3 covers 16 residues. From germline, CDR1 is KGHSH and CDR2 LQKENI. Trimming left V 5 bases short and J 4 bases short, with 18 bases between.